This T cell receptor beta chain was sequenced for a study of cytomegalovirus exposure and HLA in healthy donors. Study results and caveats: Some public TCRs appeared in many individuals, while most sequences were rare. In a later analysis, at a false discovery rate of 0.05, about 15,000 TCR beta sequences were associated with HLA alleles. CMV serostatus was the only immune exposure information that was available. Later on, a genetic analysis was performed. It linked a missense variant in DCLRE1C with V- and J-gene trimming of TCR beta.

About this clone: Its antigen remains unidentified. The junction does not match germline at one end; this may be a read error.

The PCR employed 60 Vbeta primers together with 13 Jbeta primers. This table comes from immunoSEQ multiplex PCR, and its TCRdb copy is limited to in-frame clones, with some not included. This repertoire includes 50,000 to 75,000 clones. The CDR3 runs 13 residues. Germline lookup yields CDR1 SGHRS and CDR2 YFSETQ. Source material: PBMCs. The source of this sequence is a woman between 18 and 29 years old in good health and CMV-seronegative. The chain combines TRBV5-1 with TRBJ1-6; D is unclear. The CDR3 loop is CASSLNRHSPLHF. CDR3 bases: TGCGCCAGCAGCTTAAATCGCCATTCACCCCTACACTTT. Based on the CDR3 plus reference TRBV5-1 and TRBJ1-6, the full variable domain is KAGVTQTPRYLIKTRGQQVTLSCSPISGHRSVSWYQQTPGQGLQFLFEYFSETQRNKGNFPGRFSGRQFSNSRSEMNVSTLELGDSALYLCASSLNRHSPLHFGNGTRLTVT.